This record concerns one TCR beta chain sequence. The data were taken from a study of shared T cell receptors in the human thymus. Trimming pared 8 bases from V and 6 bases from J, leaving 12 bases between. Germline V gives CDR1 SGHRS, CDR2 YFSETQ. This CDR3 comprises 11 residues. Produced via immunoSEQ multiplex PCR; TCRdb's table is partial and in-frame only. The table shows about 660,000 clones, with around 89% occurring only once. This sample was shared with a second study, whose subject was human thymus T cells.

The sample comprised thymocytes. The V call is TRBV5-1, the J call TRBJ2-7; D is unclear. This receptor was obtained from a boy younger than two with a congenital heart defect. The chain's CDR3 is CASHNSREQYF. Here the CDR3 DNA reads TGCGCCAGTCACAATTCACGCGAGCAGTACTTC.